Given below is one TCR beta chain in context. Its antigen is as yet unknown. By phenotype, naive CD8+ T cells were CD45RO-CCR7+CD27+CD95-. Per germline, CDR1 MDHEN and CDR2 SYDVKM. The CDR3 contains 15 residues. The data were taken from a study of CXCR3-negative and CXCR3-positive naive CD8 T cells. Study-level points and caveats: Similar levels of surface CD5 were seen between naive subsets; TCR strength was inferred from TRB CDR3 properties. Memory CD8+ T cell repertoires were far less diverse than both naive subsets.

The libraries of TRB cDNA were prepared using 5' RACE with UMI labels. TCRdb re-called the 5' RACE reads and catalogs CDR3 proteins one per entry, DNA excluded. Its clone listing holds 70,000 to 100,000 distinct CDR3 sequences. Specimen: naive CXCR3- CD8+ T cells from blood. Regarding subset: CD45RO-CCR7+CD27+CD95- naive CD8+ T cells lacking CXCR3 (TNR3-). The chain links TRBV28 to TRBJ1-5; TCRdb gives TRBD1 as the D gene, but with no DNA this cannot be confirmed. This TCR derives from a human donor in good health. Some clones in this sample may be carry-over from other donors' samples. CDR3 sequence reads: CASSPTGGSNQPQHF.